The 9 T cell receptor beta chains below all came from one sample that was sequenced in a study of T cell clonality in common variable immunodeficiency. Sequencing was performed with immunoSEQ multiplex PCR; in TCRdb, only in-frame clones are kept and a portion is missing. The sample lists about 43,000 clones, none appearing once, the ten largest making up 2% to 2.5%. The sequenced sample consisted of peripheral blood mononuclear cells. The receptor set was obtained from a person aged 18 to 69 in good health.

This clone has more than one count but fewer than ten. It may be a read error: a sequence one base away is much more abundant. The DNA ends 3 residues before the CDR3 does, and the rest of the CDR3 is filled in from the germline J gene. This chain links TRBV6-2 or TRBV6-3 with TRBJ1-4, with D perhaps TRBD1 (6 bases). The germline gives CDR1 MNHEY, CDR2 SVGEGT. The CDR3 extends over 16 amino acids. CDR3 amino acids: CASSYASFVGANVLFF. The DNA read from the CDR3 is TGTGCCAGCAGTTACGCTAGTTTTGTGGGGGCCAACGTA.

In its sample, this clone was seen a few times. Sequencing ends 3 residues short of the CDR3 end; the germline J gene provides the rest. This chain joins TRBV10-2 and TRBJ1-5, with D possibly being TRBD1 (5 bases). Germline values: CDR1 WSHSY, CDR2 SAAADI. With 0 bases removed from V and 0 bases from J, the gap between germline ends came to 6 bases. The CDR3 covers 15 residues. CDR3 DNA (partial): TGCGCCAGCAGTGAGTCAGGGGTTAGCAATCAGCCC. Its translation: CASSESGVSNQP. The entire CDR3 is CASSESGVSNQPQHF.

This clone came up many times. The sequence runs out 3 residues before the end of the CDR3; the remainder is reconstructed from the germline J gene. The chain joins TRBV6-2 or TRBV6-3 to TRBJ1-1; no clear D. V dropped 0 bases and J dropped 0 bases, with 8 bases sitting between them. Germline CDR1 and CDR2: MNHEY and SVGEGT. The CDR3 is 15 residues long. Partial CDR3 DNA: TGTGCCAGCAGTTACTCGGCAGATCTGAACACTGAA. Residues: CASSYSADLNTE. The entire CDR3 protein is CASSYSADLNTEAFF.

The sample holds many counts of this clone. The DNA read from the CDR3 is TGTGCCAGCAGCTCGGACTTCGGGGGTGTGGACACTGAA. Amino acid sequence: CASSSDFGGVDTE. The CDR3 as a whole reads CASSSDFGGVDTEAFF. The chain employs TRBV13 and TRBJ1-1; weak D call: TRBD1 (5 bases). From the germline J gene comes the end of the CDR3, since the read stops 3 residues before it. From germline, CDR1 is PRHDT and CDR2 FYEKMQ (reference sequence). CDR3 length: 16 residues. Between the trimmed V and J ends, which lost 4 bases and 3 bases, there was a span of 18 bases.

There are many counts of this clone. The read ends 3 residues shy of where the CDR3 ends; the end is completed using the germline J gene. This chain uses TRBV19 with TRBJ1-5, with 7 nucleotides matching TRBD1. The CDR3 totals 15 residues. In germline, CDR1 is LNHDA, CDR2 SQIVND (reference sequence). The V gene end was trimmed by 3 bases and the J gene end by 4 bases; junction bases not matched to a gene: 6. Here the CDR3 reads CASSIQGQTNQPQHF. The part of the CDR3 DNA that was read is TGTGCCAGTAGTATTCAGGGACAGACAAATCAGCCC.

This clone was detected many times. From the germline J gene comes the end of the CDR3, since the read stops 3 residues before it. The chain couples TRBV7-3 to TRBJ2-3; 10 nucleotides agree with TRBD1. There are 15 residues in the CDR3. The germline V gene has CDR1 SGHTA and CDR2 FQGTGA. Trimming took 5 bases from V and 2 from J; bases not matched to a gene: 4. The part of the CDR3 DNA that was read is TGTGCCAGCAGCGAGGACAGGGGGACCACAGATACG. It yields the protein CASSEDRGTTDT. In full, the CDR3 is CASSEDRGTTDTQYF.

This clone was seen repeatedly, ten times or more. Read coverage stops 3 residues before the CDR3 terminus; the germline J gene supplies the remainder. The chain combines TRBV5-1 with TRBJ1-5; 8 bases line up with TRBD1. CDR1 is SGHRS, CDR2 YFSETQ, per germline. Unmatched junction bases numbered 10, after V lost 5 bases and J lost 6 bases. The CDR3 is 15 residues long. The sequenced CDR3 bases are TGCGCCAGCAGGGAGACAGGGGAGGCAACTCAGCCC. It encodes CASRETGEATQP. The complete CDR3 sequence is CASRETGEATQPQHF.

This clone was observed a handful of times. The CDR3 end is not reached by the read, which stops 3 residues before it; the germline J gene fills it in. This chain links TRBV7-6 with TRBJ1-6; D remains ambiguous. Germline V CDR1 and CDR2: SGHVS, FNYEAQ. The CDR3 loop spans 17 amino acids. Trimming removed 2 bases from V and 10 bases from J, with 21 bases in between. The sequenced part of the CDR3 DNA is TGTGCCAGCAGCTTATCGGGCGGGGTAGGACTAGACTCACCC. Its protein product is CASSLSGGVGLDSP. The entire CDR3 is CASSLSGGVGLDSPLHF.

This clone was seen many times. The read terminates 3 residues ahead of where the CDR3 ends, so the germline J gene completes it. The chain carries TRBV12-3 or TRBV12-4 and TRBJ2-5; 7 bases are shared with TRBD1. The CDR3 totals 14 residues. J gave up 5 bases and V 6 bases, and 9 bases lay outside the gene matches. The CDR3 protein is CASSYDRVRETQYF. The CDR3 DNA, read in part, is TGTGCCAGCAGCTACGACAGGGTGCGGGAGACC.